This T cell receptor beta chain was sequenced during a study of blood T cell repertoires in COVID-19. Overall study: T cells, B-cell-depleted T cells, or PBMCs supplied cDNA or gDNA.

The CDR3 is 15 residues long. Germline-derived CDR1 and CDR2 are KGHSH and LQKENI. V lost 2 bases to trimming and J lost 0 bases, with 10 bases between them. Method: immunoSEQ multiplex PCR; TCRdb's copy keeps in-frame clones and lacks some. The data show 110,000 to 150,000 clones, roughly 80% seen once. In its sample, this clone was seen once. Material: peripheral blood. This TCR came from a woman of 80 years or more with acute or convalescent COVID-19. J is TRBJ2-5 and V is TRBV18; D is possibly TRBD1 (5 bases). CDR3 in DNA: TGTGCCAGCTCACCAGGGGCCAGGTACCAAGAGACCCAGTACTTC. Translating it yields CASSPGARYQETQYF. The full variable domain, completed using reference TRBV18 and TRBJ2-5, is NAGVMQNPRHLVRRRGQEARLRCSPMKGHSHVYWYRQLPEEGLKFMVYLQKENIIDESGMPKERFSAEFPKEGPSILRIQQVVRGDSAAYFCASSPGARYQETQYFGPGTRLLVL.